Below, 19 T cell receptor beta chains from the same sample are listed, as sequenced in a study of PD-L1 blockade in urothelial cancer. Sequencing was performed with immunoSEQ multiplex PCR; in TCRdb, only in-frame clones are kept and a portion is missing. The sample shows 80,000 to 130,000 clones, around 93% of them seen only once. Sequences were derived from PBMCs, sampled around atezolizumab (anti-PD-L1) treatment. The receptors shown here come from a woman of 80 years or more with urothelial cancer.

The rearrangement links TRBV28 to TRBJ2-5; TRBD2 might be the D (6 bases). The CDR3 loop spans 14 amino acids. From germline, CDR1 is MDHEN and CDR2 SYDVKM. Trimming cost V 0 bases and J 7 bases, with 12 bases left between them. The CDR3 sequence is CASSLWEGEGTQYF. CDR3 bases: TGTGCCAGCAGTTTATGGGAGGGAGAAGGGACCCAGTACTTC. The whole variable domain, filled in from reference TRBV28 and TRBJ2-5, reads DVKVTQSSRYLVKRTGEKVFLECVQDMDHENMFWYRQDPGLGLRLIYFSYDVKMKEKGDIPEGYSVSREKKERFSLILESASTNQTSMYLCASSLWEGEGTQYFGPGTRLLVL.

The chain recombines TRBV30 with TRBJ2-5; tentative D call: TRBD2 (5 bases). V dropped 0 bases and J dropped 7 bases, with 24 bases sitting between them. The V gene's germline CDR1 is GTSNPN and CDR2 SVGIG (reference sequence). CDR3 length: 17 residues. CDR3: CAWSVHGSGRLAGTQYF. CDR3 bases: TGTGCCTGGAGTGTACACGGGTCCGGGCGGCTAGCAGGGACCCAGTACTTC.

This rearrangement joins TRBV5-1 to TRBJ2-2; weak D call: TRBD1 (6 bases). Trimming removed 4 bases at V and 5 bases at J, with 12 bases between. Germline lookup yields CDR1 SGHRS and CDR2 YFSETQ. This CDR3 spans 14 amino acids. The CDR3 DNA reads TGCGCCAGCAGCGAACAGGGTGGGACCGGGGAGCTGTTTTTT. Translation: CASSEQGGTGELFF. Full variable domain (missing parts from reference TRBV5-1 and TRBJ2-2): KAGVTQTPRYLIKTRGQQVTLSCSPISGHRSVSWYQQTPGQGLQFLFEYFSETQRNKGNFPGRFSGRQFSNSRSEMNVSTLELGDSALYLCASSEQGGTGELFFGEGSRLTVL.

This clone showed up just a few times. V is TRBV7-8 and J is TRBJ2-2; TRBD1 aligns across 7 bases. V lost 1 base and J lost 6; bases outside the gene matches: 5. The CDR3 is made up of 15 amino acids. Looked up from germline, CDR1 is SGHVS and CDR2 is FQNEAQ. This CDR3 reads CASSLEGARPGELFF. DNA of the CDR3: TGTGCCAGCAGCTTAGAGGGGGCTCGGCCCGGGGAGCTGTTTTTT.

The chain links TRBV6-1 to TRBJ2-2; 7 bases map to TRBD2. CDR3 length equals 17 residues. Germline CDR1 is MNHNS and CDR2 is SASEGT. The ends lost 2 bases at V and 0 bases at J; junction bases unmatched: 6. The DNA of the CDR3 is TGTGCCAGCAGTGAATTTGGTGCGGGGGCGAACACCGGGGAGCTGTTTTTT. Its translation is CASSEFGAGANTGELFF.

The J gene is TRBJ2-7, the V gene TRBV5-1; no clear D gene. The V gene's germline CDR1 is SGHRS and CDR2 YFSETQ. Trimming removed 8 bases at V and 7 bases at J, with 7 bases between. This CDR3 comprises 9 residues. CDR3 sequence: CAREREQYF. CDR3 in DNA: TGCGCCAGGGAGAGGGAGCAGTACTTC.

This clone is a singleton in its sample. V gene TRBV7-9 combines with J gene TRBJ1-5; D possibly corresponds to TRBD1 (5 bases). This CDR3 has 16 residues. Germline V gene data show CDR1 as SEHNR and CDR2 as FQNEAQ (reference sequence). V lost 1 base, J lost 3 bases, and 13 bases lay in between. This CDR3 reads CASSLDGQGFNQPQHF. For the CDR3, the DNA is TGTGCCAGCAGCTTAGATGGTCAGGGATTCAATCAGCCCCAGCATTTT.

This clone came up a few times. The chain has TRBV28 and TRBJ2-1; weak D call: TRBD1 (5 bases). The CDR3 runs to 15 residues. V was pared by 3 bases and J by 4 bases, with 13 bases between. Germline loops: CDR1 MDHEN, CDR2 SYDVKM. CDR3 nucleotides: TGTGCCAGCAGTTTGTGGGGCTACCCATACAATGAGCAGTTCTTC. Its translation: CASSLWGYPYNEQFF.

The chain uses TRBV9 and TRBJ1-1; TRBD1 agrees at 8 bases. The CDR3 has 15 amino acids. Per the germline V gene, CDR1 is SGDLS and CDR2 is YYNGEE. J was trimmed by 6 bases and V by 4 bases; bases with no gene match: 11. CDR3 protein: CASSPGQGALAEAFF. DNA for the CDR3: TGTGCCAGCAGCCCCGGACAGGGAGCGTTGGCTGAAGCTTTCTTT.

The gene calls are TRBV4-2 and TRBJ2-1; tentatively, D is TRBD2 (5 bases). Germline values: CDR1 LGHNA, CDR2 YNFKEQ. The V and J ends lost 4 bases and 8 bases respectively, with 18 bases between them. The CDR3 consists of 15 residues. The CDR3 nucleotides read TGTGCCAGCAGCCCCCGCACGACGGAGGCCTATGAGCAGTTCTTC. Its protein is CASSPRTTEAYEQFF.

The chain employs TRBV5-1 and TRBJ1-1, with TRBD1 as a possible D gene (6 bases). Germline lookup yields CDR1 SGHRS and CDR2 YFSETQ. The CDR3 has 13 amino acids. Between the trimmed V and J ends, which lost 7 bases and 4 bases, there was a span of 14 bases. In DNA form, the CDR3 reads TGCGCCAGCGGTCAACCGACAGGCACTGAAGCTTTCTTT. Protein product: CASGQPTGTEAFF.

The CDR3 is CASSLEPTGGLAEKLFF. The DNA for the CDR3 is TGCGCCAGCAGCTTGGAGCCTACAGGGGGCCTCGCTGAAAAACTGTTTTTT. The chain carries TRBV5-1 and TRBJ1-4, with 9 bases identical to TRBD1. Germline CDR1 is SGHRS and CDR2 is YFSETQ. The CDR3 is 17 amino acids. J was trimmed by 7 bases and V by 0 bases; bases with no gene match: 10.

There are a few counts of this clone. The chain employs TRBV7-8 and TRBJ2-4, with D possibly matching TRBD2 (7 bases). From germline, CDR1 is SGHVS and CDR2 FQNEAQ. V was clipped by 5 bases and J by 9 bases, with 26 bases between them. The CDR3 is 17 amino acids. In DNA form, the CDR3 reads TGTGCCAGCAGCCCCGAGCGGGGCGACAGGCCCCTTGCCATTCAGTACTTC. Its protein is CASSPERGDRPLAIQYF.

The chain employs TRBV30 and TRBJ2-1; D unresolved. V was clipped by 6 bases and J by 4 bases, with 4 bases between them. CDR1 and CDR2 from the germline V gene are GTSNPN and SVGIG (reference sequence). The CDR3 contains 10 residues. CDR3 amino acids: CACQYNEQFF. DNA of the CDR3: TGTGCCTGTCAGTACAATGAGCAGTTCTTC. Complete variable domain (other parts from reference TRBV30 and TRBJ2-1): SQTIHQWPATLVQPVGSPLSLECTVEGTSNPNLYWYRQAAGRGLQLLFYSVGIGQISSEVPQNLSASRPQDRQFILSSKKLLLSDSGFYLCACQYNEQFFGPGTRLTVL.

The chain uses TRBV28 and TRBJ1-2, with no clear D. Germline V gene lookup returns CDR1 MDHEN and CDR2 SYDVKM. This CDR3 has 14 amino acids. Trimming took off 2 bases at V and 3 bases at J, with 10 bases between the two ends. The CDR3 reads CASSLDWVDYGYTF. The CDR3 region has the DNA TGTGCCAGCAGTTTAGACTGGGTGGACTATGGCTACACCTTC.

This rearrangement joins TRBV4-1 to TRBJ1-4; D is perhaps TRBD1 (6 bases). The germline V gene encodes CDR1 MGHRA and CDR2 YSYEKL. This CDR3 has 16 amino acids. V was shortened by 3 bases and J by 2 bases, with 13 bases between the two germline ends. The CDR3 DNA reads as TGCGCCAGCAGCCATTCAGGGGAGGGCACTAATGAAAAACTGTTTTTT. Translated: CASSHSGEGTNEKLFF.

The chain employs TRBV2 and TRBJ1-1; 8 bases are a match to TRBD1. The CDR3 has 13 amino acids. Germline CDR1 is SNHLY and CDR2 is FYNNEI. V shed 8 bases and J 1 base; nucleotides not matched to a gene: 3. The CDR3 loop is CASWGTGNTEAFF. The CDR3 bases are TGTGCCAGCTGGGGGACAGGGAACACTGAAGCTTTCTTT.

The chain joins TRBV6-1 to TRBJ2-7; 7 bases line up with TRBD1. Trimming cost V 7 bases and J 5 bases; bases outside gene matches: 8. Germline-derived CDR1 and CDR2 are MNHNS and SASEGT. The CDR3 has 13 amino acids. The CDR3 is CASKGQRGHEQYF. DNA for the CDR3: TGTGCCAGCAAGGGACAGCGAGGCCACGAGCAGTACTTC.

CDR3 sequence: CASRRAPGTGEGEQYF. Written as DNA, the CDR3 is TGTGCCAGCAGGAGGGCCCCCGGGACAGGGGAGGGTGAGCAGTACTTC. The chain is built from TRBV2 and TRBJ2-7, with TRBD1 identical over 10 bases. Germline CDR1 reads SNHLY; CDR2 reads FYNNEI. The CDR3 is made up of 16 amino acids. J lost 7 bases, V lost 6 bases, and 15 bases had no gene match.